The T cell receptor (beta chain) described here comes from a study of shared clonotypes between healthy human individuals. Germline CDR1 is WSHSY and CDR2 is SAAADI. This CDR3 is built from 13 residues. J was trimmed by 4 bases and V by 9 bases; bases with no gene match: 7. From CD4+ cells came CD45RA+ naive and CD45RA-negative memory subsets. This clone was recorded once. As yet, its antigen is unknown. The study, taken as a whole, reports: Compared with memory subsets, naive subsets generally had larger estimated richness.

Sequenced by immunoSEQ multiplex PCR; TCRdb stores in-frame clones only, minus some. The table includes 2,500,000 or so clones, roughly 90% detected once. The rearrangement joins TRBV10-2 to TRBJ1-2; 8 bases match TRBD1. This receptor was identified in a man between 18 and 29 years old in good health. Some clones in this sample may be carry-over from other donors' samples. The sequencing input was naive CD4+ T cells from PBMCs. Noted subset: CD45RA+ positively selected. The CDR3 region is CASRQGQAYGYTF. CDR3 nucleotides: TGCGCCAGTAGACAGGGACAGGCCTATGGCTACACCTTC.